This is a list of T cell receptor beta chains from one sample in a study of beta chain features in type 1 diabetes. TCRdb's copy holds only in-frame clones and misses some; the assay was immunoSEQ multiplex PCR. In the table there are 600,000 or so clones, about an eighth of which are singletons. The sample consisted of naive CD4+ T cells from blood. Every receptor here comes from a man aged 25-45 years with type 1 diabetes. The conserved cysteine and the conserved F or W are not part of the CDR3 here.

cdr3_length	v_call	cdr3_aa
15	TRBV27	ASSLYGGSSYNSPLH
13	TRBV7-2	ASSLVVGGANVLT
12	TRBV7-8	ASSFQGGSEKLF
14	TRBV11-3	ASSPSGGTSTDTQY
10	TRBV7-2	ASSPGSGQQF
11	TRBV9	ASGPPQNTEAF
11	TRBV14	ASSPTVNTEAF
15	TRBV9	ASSVVAAGTGVYEQY
13	TRBV6-6	ASSLGQTANQPQH
12	TRBV30	AWTRGYGNQPQH
11	TRBV5-4	ASSLDWGNEQF
12	TRBV7-9	ASSSIRDTLRQY
13	TRBV7-7	ASSPGTSGPYEQY
11	TRBV7-2	ASSLGLRYEQY
15	TRBV7-2	ASSLAVAGGGTDTQY
11	TRBV4-3	ASSQGPSTEAF
12	TRBV7-2	ASSLAQPADIQY
15	TRBV4-3	ASSQELGLALPNEQF
12	TRBV28	ASRGQGFGDTQY
13	TRBV13	ASSSRDSPTNEQF
12	TRBV4-3	ASRPATENTEAF
16	TRBV4-3	ASSQRLTGTGRGSPLH
14	TRBV29-1	SARKTGGSSGDGYT
15	TRBV28	ASSSRQFRDRGTEQY
14	TRBV11-2	ASSLALLAGGYEQY
11	TRBV19	ASSIDLLDTQY
12	TRBV19	ASSIRGPGGELF
14	TRBV29-1	SVGRSGGSSTDTQY
11	TRBV7-9	ASSLSKNTEAF
10	TRBV2	ASSRLSYEQY
12	TRBV4-3	ASSRRDSKETQY
9	TRBV18	ASSRGDTQY
13	TRBV9	ASSLLGDTYNEQF
12	TRBV5-6	ASSFTGVGETQY
12	TRBV4-2	ASSRGQTNEKLF
13	TRBV5-1	ASSLDRANTGELF
11	TRBV7-9	ASSLEGGHEQY
11	TRBV28	ASRPGQVYEQY
15	TRBV7-2	ASSLRGPGGAYNEQF
12	TRBV7-9	ASSLGAAADTQY
10	TRBV7-2	AHGQSTDTQY
12	TRBV11-2	ASRGTGYTGELF
15	TRBV7-2	ASSLAPPGQGTDTQY
11	TRBV29-1	SVGQRSNQPQH
10	TRBV30	AWSPPRGPQH
13	TRBV14	ASSQEGTASRTIY
11	TRBV30	AWHPGTAGPVA
13	TRBV6-4	ASRLLAGGDHEQF
8	TRBV20-1	SATAGAQH
12	TRBV28	ASGVFGDNQPQH
14	TRBV5-1	ASSLDPGVRSTEQF
11	TRBV6-6	AGGQGAPATIY